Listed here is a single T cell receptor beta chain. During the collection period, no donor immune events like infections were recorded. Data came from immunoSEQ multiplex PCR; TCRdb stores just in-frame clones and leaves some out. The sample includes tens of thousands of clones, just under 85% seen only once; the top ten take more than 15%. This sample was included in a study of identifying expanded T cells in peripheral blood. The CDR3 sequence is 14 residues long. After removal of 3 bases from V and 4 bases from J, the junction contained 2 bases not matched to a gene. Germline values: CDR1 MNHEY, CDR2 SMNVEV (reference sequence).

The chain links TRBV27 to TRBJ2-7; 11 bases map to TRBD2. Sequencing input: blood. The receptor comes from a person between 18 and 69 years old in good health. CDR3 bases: TGTGCCAGCAGTTTGACTAGCGGGATTTACGAGCAGTACTTC. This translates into CASSLTSGIYEQYF.